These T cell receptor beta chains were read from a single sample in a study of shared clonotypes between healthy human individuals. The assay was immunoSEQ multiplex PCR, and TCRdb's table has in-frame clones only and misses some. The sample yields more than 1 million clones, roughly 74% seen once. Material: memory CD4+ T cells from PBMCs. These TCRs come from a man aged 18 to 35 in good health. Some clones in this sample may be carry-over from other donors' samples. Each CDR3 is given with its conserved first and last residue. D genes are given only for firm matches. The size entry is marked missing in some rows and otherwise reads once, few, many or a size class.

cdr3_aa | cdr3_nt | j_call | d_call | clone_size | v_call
CASRVPQTNTGELFF | TGTGCCAGCAGGGTCCCGCAGACGAACACCGGGGAGCTGTTTTTT | TRBJ2-2 | - | - | TRBV28
CASSLEKSAGVSEQFF | TGTGCCAGCAGCTTAGAGAAGAGCGCGGGGGTATCTGAGCAGTTCTTC | TRBJ2-1 | TRBD2 | - | TRBV7-2
CASSWTYRRYTSNQPQHF | TGTGCCAGCAGCTGGACCTACAGGAGGTATACTAGCAATCAGCCCCAGCATTTT | TRBJ1-5 | - | - | TRBV28
CAWSWEGEQYF | TGTGCCTGGAGTTGGGAGGGGGAGCAGTACTTC | TRBJ2-5 | - | - | TRBV30
CASSLVGSGELFF | TGTGCCAGCAGCTTAGTCGGGTCCGGGGAGCTGTTTTTT | TRBJ2-2 | - | - | TRBV7-9
CASSWTGTGELFF | TGTGCCAGCAGTTGGACAGGGACCGGGGAGCTGTTTTTT | TRBJ2-2 | TRBD1 | few | TRBV2
CASSLGGQGSNQPQHF | TGTGCCAGCAGCTTAGGCGGCCAGGGTAGCAATCAGCCCCAGCATTTT | TRBJ1-5 | - | many | TRBV11-2
CASSPIRNTGELFF | TGTGCCAGCAGCCCCATCCGGAACACCGGGGAGCTGTTTTTT | TRBJ2-2 | - | - | TRBV7-3
CASSFSGRAGETQYF | TGTGCCAGCAGTTTTAGCGGGAGGGCCGGAGAGACCCAGTACTTC | TRBJ2-5 | TRBD2 | few | TRBV27
CASSVGRGNTEAFF | TGTGCCAGCAGTGTGGGGAGGGGCAACACTGAAGCTTTCTTT | TRBJ1-1 | - | - | TRBV25-1
CASIWTSGRIWYEQFF | TGTGCCAGCATTTGGACTAGCGGGAGGATTTGGTATGAGCAGTTCTTC | TRBJ2-1 | TRBD2 | - | TRBV6-4
CASTTNTEAFF | TGTGCCAGCACTACGAACACTGAAGCTTTCTTT | TRBJ1-1 | - | - | TRBV28
CASSRPLASGANVLTF | TGTGCCAGCAGCCGTCCTTTGGCCTCTGGGGCCAACGTCCTGACTTTC | TRBJ2-6 | - | once | TRBV7-9
CASSAALSLQGAPYEQYF | TGTGCCAGCAGCGCGGCCTTATCCCTACAGGGGGCCCCCTACGAGCAGTACTTC | TRBJ2-7 | TRBD1 | - | TRBV4-2
CASSSTKRGPYYGYTF | TGTGCCAGCAGCTCTACGAAACGGGGGCCATACTATGGCTACACCTTC | TRBJ1-2 | - | - | TRBV11-2
CASSRRPDRGTGGYTF | TGTGCCAGCAGCCGGAGACCGGACAGGGGAACGGGCGGCTACACCTTC | TRBJ1-2 | TRBD1 | - | TRBV27
CASSLIAGGGYGQFF | TGTGCCAGCAGCCTTATAGCGGGAGGGGGGTATGGGCAGTTCTTC | TRBJ2-1 | TRBD2 | - | TRBV11-2
CASSLGMLAAAQETQYF | TGTGCCAGCAGCTTAGGGATGCTAGCGGCCGCCCAAGAGACCCAGTACTTC | TRBJ2-5 | TRBD2 | few | TRBV13
CASSLQSGMNTGELFF | TGTGCCAGCAGCTTACAATCCGGTATGAACACCGGGGAGCTGTTTTTT | TRBJ2-2 | - | few | TRBV7-3
CASSLDPSGYNEQFF | TGTGCCAGCAGCTTAGACCCTAGCGGATACAATGAGCAGTTCTTC | TRBJ2-1 | TRBD2 | - | TRBV11-3
CASSLAGTEQETQYF | TGCGCCAGCAGCTTGGCCGGGACAGAGCAAGAGACCCAGTACTTC | TRBJ2-5 | TRBD1 | - | TRBV5-1
CAWSVPGPTEAFF | TGTGCCTGGAGTGTACCAGGGCCCACTGAAGCTTTCTTT | TRBJ1-1 | - | few | TRBV30
CSVEQGARGYTF | TGCAGCGTAGAACAGGGGGCTCGGGGCTACACCTTC | TRBJ1-2 | TRBD1 | - | TRBV29-1
CASNRWGGGETQYF | TGTGCCAGCAATAGATGGGGGGGCGGAGAGACCCAGTACTTC | TRBJ2-5 | - | - | TRBV6-5
CASSPMGRSLGEKLFF | TGTGCCAGCTCACCCATGGGACGCTCACTGGGAGAAAAACTGTTTTTT | TRBJ1-4 | - | - | TRBV18
CASSLAANQPQHF | TGTGCCAGCAGCTTAGCGGCTAATCAGCCCCAGCATTTT | TRBJ1-5 | - | many | TRBV11-2
CASSLQGVQETQYF | TGTGCCAGCAGTTTACAGGGTGTACAAGAGACCCAGTACTTC | TRBJ2-5 | - | - | TRBV27
CASSDTRGLQPQHF | TGTGCCAGCAGTGATACCAGGGGGCTGCAGCCCCAGCATTTT | TRBJ1-5 | TRBD1 | - | TRBV25-1
CASSLDEALGKQFF | TGTGCCAGCAGCTTAGACGAGGCTCTGGGGAAGCAGTTCTTC | TRBJ2-1 | - | - | TRBV7-6
CASSRDLNTGELFF | TGTGCCAGCTCCCGGGACCTGAACACCGGGGAGCTGTTTTTT | TRBJ2-2 | - | once | TRBV18
CASGLMGDTQYF | TGTGCTAGTGGTTTAATGGGGGATACGCAGTATTTT | TRBJ2-3 | - | - | TRBV12-5
CASSLIQGSTDTQYF | TGTGCCAGCAGCTTAATACAGGGGTCCACAGATACGCAGTATTTT | TRBJ2-3 | TRBD1 | - | TRBV7-2
CASSFLPGTGFYGYTF | TGTGCCAGCAGCTTTTTACCCGGGACAGGGTTCTATGGCTACACCTTC | TRBJ1-2 | TRBD1 | - | TRBV11-2
CASSLSREGSYEQYF | TGTGCCAGCAGTTTGTCCCGGGAGGGCTCCTACGAGCAGTACTTC | TRBJ2-7 | TRBD2 | - | TRBV28
CASSPDGSGGNTIYF | TGCGCCAGCAGCCCCGACGGGTCGGGAGGAAACACCATATATTTT | TRBJ1-3 | - | - | TRBV5-1
CASRPSWARGAYEQYF | TGTGCCAGCAGGCCCTCTTGGGCCCGAGGGGCATACGAGCAGTACTTC | TRBJ2-7 | - | - | TRBV6-6
CASRSRALFSGNTIYF | TGTGCCAGCAGATCCAGGGCCCTCTTCTCTGGAAACACCATATATTTT | TRBJ1-3 | - | - | TRBV6-6
CASRDSENEKLFF | TGTGCCAGCAGGGACAGCGAGAATGAAAAACTGTTTTTT | TRBJ1-4 | - | - | TRBV2
CASSFSTSGLNEQFF | TGTGCCAGCAGTTTCTCGACTAGCGGCCTCAATGAGCAGTTCTTC | TRBJ2-1 | TRBD2 | - | TRBV28
CASNSPGPGVSVYF | TGTGCCAGCAACTCACCGGGACCGGGGGTTAGTGTGTACTTC | TRBJ2-7 | - | - | TRBV28
CASSLDGGRGERVQYF | TGTGCCAGCAGCTTAGATGGTGGCCGCGGGGAGAGGGTCCAGTACTTC | TRBJ2-5 | - | - | TRBV11-2
CASRAGTGGDTGELFF | TGTGCCAGCAGAGCCGGGACAGGGGGCGACACCGGGGAGCTGTTTTTT | TRBJ2-2 | TRBD1 | once | TRBV28
CASRPLAGYYNEQFF | TGTGCCAGCAGACCACTAGCGGGATACTACAATGAGCAGTTCTTC | TRBJ2-1 | TRBD2 | - | TRBV27
CASRSGQVNTGELFF | TGTGCCAGCCGGAGCGGACAGGTGAACACCGGGGAGCTGTTTTTT | TRBJ2-2 | TRBD1 | - | TRBV6-5
CASSEGDRESEKLFF | TGTGCCAGCAGCGAAGGGGACAGGGAGAGTGAAAAACTGTTTTTT | TRBJ1-4 | TRBD1 | - | TRBV25-1
CAINSPGQGNYGYTF | TGTGCCATCAACTCCCCCGGACAGGGGAACTATGGCTACACCTTC | TRBJ1-2 | TRBD1 | - | TRBV10-3
CASSLGTGNTGELFF | TGTGCCAGCAGCTTAGGGACAGGCAACACCGGGGAGCTGTTTTTT | TRBJ2-2 | TRBD1 | - | TRBV7-3
CTSSQDSVPYEQYF | TGCACCAGCAGCCAAGATTCAGTGCCCTACGAGCAGTACTTC | TRBJ2-7 | - | - | TRBV1
CASSLAGANTGELFF | TGTGCCAGCAGCTTAGCAGGGGCTAACACCGGGGAGCTGTTTTTT | TRBJ2-2 | - | once | TRBV7-9
CASSPLGTAPQYF | TGTGCCAGCAGCCCCCTAGGGACGGCGCCTCAGTACTTC | TRBJ2-7 | - | - | TRBV7-9
CASSPNRARGYTF | TGTGCCAGCAGTCCAAACAGGGCCCGTGGCTACACCTTC | TRBJ1-2 | - | - | TRBV28
CASTEDTEAFF | TGTGCCAGCACGGAGGACACTGAAGCTTTCTTT | TRBJ1-1 | - | - | TRBV28